The clone carrying this T cell receptor (beta chain) has a handful of counts. Its target is unknown. The sample is drawn from a study of blood T cells in healthy people across ages. Points from the study as a whole: The authors considered diversity estimates from one million T cells to be underestimates.

Combining a sample-barcoded 5' primer with a J-beta primer mix, a second PCR ran for roughly 6 to 12 cycles. Carrying 12 random nucleotides, a template-switch adaptor labeled each individual cDNA molecule. A single record per CDR3 protein comes from TCRdb applying MiXCR to the 5' RACE reads. The table has approximately 1,000,000 distinct CDR3 sequences, 40% to 50% seen once; the top ten hold about 19%. V was trimmed by 0 bases and J by 6 bases, leaving 13 bases between them. Germline assignment: CDR1 SGDLS and CDR2 YYNGEE. This CDR3 contains 14 residues. The sample taken for sequencing was blood. The J gene is TRBJ2-7, the V gene TRBV9; D is unresolved. The clonotype was recovered from a woman aged 55 to 70 in good health. CDR3 amino acids: CASSVGVVSSEQYF. The CDR3 region has the DNA TGTGCCAGCAGCGTAGGCGTGGTCAGCTCCGAGCAGTACTTC.